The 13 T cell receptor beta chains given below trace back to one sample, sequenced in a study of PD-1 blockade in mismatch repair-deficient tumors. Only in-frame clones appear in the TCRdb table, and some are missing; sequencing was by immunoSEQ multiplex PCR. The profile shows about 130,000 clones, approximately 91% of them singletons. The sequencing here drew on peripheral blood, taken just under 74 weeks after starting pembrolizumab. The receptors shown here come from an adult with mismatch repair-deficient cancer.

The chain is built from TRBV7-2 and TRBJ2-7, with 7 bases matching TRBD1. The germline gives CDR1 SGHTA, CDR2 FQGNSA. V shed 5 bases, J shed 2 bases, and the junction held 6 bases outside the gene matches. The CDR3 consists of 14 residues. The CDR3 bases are TGTGCCAGCAGCCCCAAACAGGGGACCTACGAGCAGTACTTC. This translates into CASSPKQGTYEQYF. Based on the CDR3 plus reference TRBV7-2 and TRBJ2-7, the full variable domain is GAGVSQSPSNKVTEKGKDVELRCDPISGHTALYWYRQSLGQGLEFLIYFQGNSAPDKSGLPSDRFSAERTGGSVSTLTIQRTQQEDSAVYLCASSPKQGTYEQYFGPGTRLTVT.

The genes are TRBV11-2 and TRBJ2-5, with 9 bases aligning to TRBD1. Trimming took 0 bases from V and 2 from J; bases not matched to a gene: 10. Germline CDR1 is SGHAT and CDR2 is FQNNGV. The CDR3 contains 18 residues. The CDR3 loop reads CASSLDLWTGDPQETQYF. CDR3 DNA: TGTGCCAGCAGCTTAGATCTCTGGACAGGGGACCCTCAAGAGACCCAGTACTTC.

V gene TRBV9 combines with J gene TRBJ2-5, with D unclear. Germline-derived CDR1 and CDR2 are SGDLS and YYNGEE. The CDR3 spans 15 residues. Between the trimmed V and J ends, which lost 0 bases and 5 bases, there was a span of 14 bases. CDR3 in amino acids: CASSVEEWAGETQYF. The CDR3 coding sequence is TGTGCCAGCAGCGTAGAAGAGTGGGCTGGGGAGACCCAGTACTTC. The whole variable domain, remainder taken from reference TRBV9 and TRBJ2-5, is DSGVTQTPKHLITATGQRVTLRCSPRSGDLSVYWYQQSLDQGLQFLIQYYNGEERAKGNILERFSAQQFPDLHSELNLSSLELGDSALYFCASSVEEWAGETQYFGPGTRLLVL.

The CDR3 DNA follows: TGCGCCAGCAGCTTTAAAGACAGGGGTCGGTGGTGGGAGACCCAGTACTTC. Translating gives CASSFKDRGRWWETQYF. V usage is TRBV5-1 and J usage is TRBJ2-5; TRBD1 agrees at 8 bases. V lost 2 bases and J lost 5; bases outside the gene matches: 14. The germline V gene has CDR1 SGHRS and CDR2 YFSETQ. The CDR3 loop spans 17 amino acids. The entire variable domain, with the rest obtained from reference TRBV5-1 and TRBJ2-5, is as follows: KAGVTQTPRYLIKTRGQQVTLSCSPISGHRSVSWYQQTPGQGLQFLFEYFSETQRNKGNFPGRFSGRQFSNSRSEMNVSTLELGDSALYLCASSFKDRGRWWETQYFGPGTRLLVL.

CDR3 in amino acids: CASSQATSTDTQYF. The CDR3 DNA follows: TGCGCCAGCAGCCAAGCCACTAGCACAGATACGCAGTATTTT. V is TRBV4-1 and J is TRBJ2-3; D remains ambiguous. Trimming removed 1 base from V and 0 bases from J, with 5 bases in between. The CDR3 sequence is 14 residues long. Germline lookup yields CDR1 MGHRA and CDR2 YSYEKL.

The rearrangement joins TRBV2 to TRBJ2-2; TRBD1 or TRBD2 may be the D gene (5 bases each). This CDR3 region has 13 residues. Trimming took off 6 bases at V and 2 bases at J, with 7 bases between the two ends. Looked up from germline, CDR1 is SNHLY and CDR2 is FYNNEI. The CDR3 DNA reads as TGTGCCAGCAGAGGGGACAACACCGGGGAGCTGTTTTTT. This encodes CASRGDNTGELFF.

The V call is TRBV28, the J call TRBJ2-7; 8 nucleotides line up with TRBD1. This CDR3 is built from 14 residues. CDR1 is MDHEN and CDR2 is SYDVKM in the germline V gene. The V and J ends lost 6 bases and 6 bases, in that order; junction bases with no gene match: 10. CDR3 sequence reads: CASRDPGQEREQYF. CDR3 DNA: TGTGCCAGCAGGGACCCGGGACAGGAGCGCGAGCAGTACTTC.

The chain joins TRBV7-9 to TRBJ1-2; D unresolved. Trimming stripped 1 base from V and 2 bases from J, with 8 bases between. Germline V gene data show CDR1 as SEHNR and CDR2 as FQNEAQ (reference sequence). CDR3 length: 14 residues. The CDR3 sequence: CASSLVNSNYGYTF. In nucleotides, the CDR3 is TGTGCCAGCAGCTTAGTGAACTCAAACTATGGCTACACCTTC.

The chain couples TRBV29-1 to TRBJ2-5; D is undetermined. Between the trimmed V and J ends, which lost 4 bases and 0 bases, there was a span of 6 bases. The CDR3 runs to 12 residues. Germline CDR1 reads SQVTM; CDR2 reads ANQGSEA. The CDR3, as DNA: TGCAGCGTTGTAAGGAACCAAGAGACCCAGTACTTC. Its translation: CSVVRNQETQYF.

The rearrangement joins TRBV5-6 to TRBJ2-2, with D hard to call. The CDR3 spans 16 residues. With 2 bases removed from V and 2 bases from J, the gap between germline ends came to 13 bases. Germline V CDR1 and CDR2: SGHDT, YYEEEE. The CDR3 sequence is CASSFGYLGNTGELFF. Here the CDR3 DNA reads TGTGCCAGCAGCTTCGGCTATCTGGGCAACACCGGGGAGCTGTTTTTT.

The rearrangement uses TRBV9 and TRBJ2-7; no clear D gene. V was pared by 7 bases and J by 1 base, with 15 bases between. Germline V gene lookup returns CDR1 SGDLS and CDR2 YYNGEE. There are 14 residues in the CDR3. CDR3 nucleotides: TGTGCCAGCGTTTCATCGCGGAGTTCCTACGAGCAGTACTTC. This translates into CASVSSRSSYEQYF.

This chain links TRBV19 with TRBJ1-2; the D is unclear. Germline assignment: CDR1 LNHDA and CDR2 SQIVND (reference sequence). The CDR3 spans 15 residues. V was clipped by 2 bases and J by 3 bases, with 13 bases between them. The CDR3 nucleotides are TGTGCCAGTAGTATACCTCACGACACCTACTATGGCTACACCTTC. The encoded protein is CASSIPHDTYYGYTF.

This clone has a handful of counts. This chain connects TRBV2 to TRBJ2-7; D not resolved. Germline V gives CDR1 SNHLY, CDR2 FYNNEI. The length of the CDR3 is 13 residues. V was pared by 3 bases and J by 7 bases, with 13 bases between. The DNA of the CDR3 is TGTGCCAGCAGTGAGCCCTTTACGCGAGAGCAGTACTTC. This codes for CASSEPFTREQYF.